This T cell receptor (beta chain) came from a study of T-cell memory formation after mild COVID-19. Turning to the study itself: Most TCR clusters belonged to a single donor.

Via MiXCR, TCRdb re-called the 5' RACE reads, giving one row per CDR3 protein. The sample shows roughly 51,000 distinct CDR3 sequences, about 7.3% of them seen only once. Study results and limitations: Proof of SARS-CoV-2 specificity was absent for the second-wave clones that crested on day 37.

In its sample, this clonotype was seen a few times. Its antigen is undetermined. Trimming removed 5 bases at V and 10 bases at J, with 18 bases between. The CDR3 sequence is 14 residues long. The receptor comes from a man aged 18 to 30 who had mild COVID-19 (a few samples of this study predate the infection). Cell type and time point are not known. The V and J genes are TRBV12-3 or TRBV12-4 and TRBJ1-5, with D maybe TRBD1 (5 bases). Sequenced input: PBMCs or a T cell subset sorted from them (not recorded which). In nucleotides, the CDR3 is TGTGCCAGCAGTCCCCTGGAGAGGGGAACTCCCCAGCATTTT. Its translation: CASSPLERGTPQHF.